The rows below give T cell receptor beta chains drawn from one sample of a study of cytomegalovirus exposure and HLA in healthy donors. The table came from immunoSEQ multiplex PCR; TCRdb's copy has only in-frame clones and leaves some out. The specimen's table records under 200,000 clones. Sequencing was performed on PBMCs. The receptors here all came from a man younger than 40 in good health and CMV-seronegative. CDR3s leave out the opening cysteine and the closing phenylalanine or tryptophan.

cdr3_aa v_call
ASSDRDTQY TRBV25-1
ASSPGVAVRTDTQY TRBV5-1
ASSLGTSGYNEQF TRBV5-1
ASSPQQGFGEKLF TRBV2
AISESRGPEGYT TRBV10-3
ASSFDRAYEQY TRBV6-5
ASSTAGVATEAF TRBV6-5
ASSKYTEAF TRBV19
ASSFRGGSYRETQY TRBV27
ASSVSEGANQPQH TRBV9
ASNPRTDSYEQY TRBV6-1
AISDGGNQPQH TRBV10-3
ASSFSQGTDTQY TRBV7-9
ASRSEYTQY TRBV27
ASSSDRGSNQPQH TRBV18
ASSPDGGLQPQH TRBV6-1
ASSLAPSGVPGELF TRBV7-2
AWSFQGALGNTIY TRBV30
ASSLSASGGSYEQY TRBV5-4
ASSTPGQGYGYT TRBV7-9
ASKTGGGVDNEQF TRBV4-2
ASSLGYSGGTYNEQF TRBV7-9
ASSVGPGENTGELF TRBV9
ASSTGGSGSSREQY TRBV11-2
ASRPRSGTGELF TRBV7-2
ASSGTGDSSALYEQY TRBV10-1
ASSPSGSYEQY TRBV18
ASSHAPGQGAFNEQY TRBV4-2
ASSIGTSNEQF TRBV19
ASRLGDQPQH TRBV7-9
ASSSAGKPQH TRBV28
ASSGQATNTEAF TRBV9
ASSYGLGAYGYT TRBV6-5
ASSLTGNTEAF TRBV5-1
ASSSGQGKETQY TRBV5-1
ASSYGPGTGDYEQY TRBV11-2
ASSSEAYEQY TRBV21-1
ASFTPTGANVLT TRBV28